This T cell receptor (beta chain) was obtained from a study of Ad26.COV2.S vaccination and SARS-CoV-2 variants. Findings and caveats of the study: Across vaccine and placebo recipients, the breadth of non-spike TCRs was similar. Overall T cell responses may have been underestimated by the analyses of TCR breadth and depth.

This CDR3 is built from 16 residues. Germline V gene data show CDR1 as LGHNA and CDR2 as YNFKEQ. With 0 bases clipped from V and 5 bases from J, the junction kept 8 bases outside the gene matches. Treatment: roughly 18 received Ad26.COV2.S at low or high dose, single or two shots; 5 received placebo; per-sample allocation not given. At day 63 after the first vaccine or placebo injection, samples were drawn. Boston provided a donor who was an adult aged 18-55 years. The repertoire was sequenced with immunoSEQ multiplex PCR; TCRdb's copy has only in-frame clones and lacks some. The data hold under 600,000 clones, with nearly 90% observed a single time. Notes on this clone: The antigen is not known.

This chain links TRBV4-2 with TRBJ2-7, with 9 bases identical to TRBD1. Sequences were derived from peripheral blood, sampled in a trial of Ad26.COV2.S vaccine versus placebo. This clonotype originated in a person aged 18-60 years who received the Ad26.COV2.S COVID-19 vaccine or a placebo. DNA for the CDR3: TGTGCCAGCAGCCAAGATCTGGGGACAGGGTTGCACGAGCAGTACTTC. Translating gives CASSQDLGTGLHEQYF.